Each of the 14 T cell receptor beta chains below was sequenced from the same sample in a study of T cell responses to AZD1222 COVID-19 vaccine. Produced via immunoSEQ multiplex PCR; TCRdb's table is partial and in-frame only. The sample lists over 15,000 clones; roughly 81% were seen once. Sequences were derived from peripheral blood, sampled 28 days after the second AZD1222 dose. Every receptor here comes from an adult who received the AZD1222 COVID-19 vaccine.

The rearrangement uses TRBV18 and TRBJ2-3, with 9 bases lining up with TRBD1. The CDR3 covers 17 residues. The V segment lost 2 bases and the J segment 3 bases; nucleotides outside the gene matches: 9. Germline V gives CDR1 KGHSH, CDR2 LQKENI. The CDR3: CASSPTFRDRATDTQYF. Here the CDR3 DNA reads TGTGCCAGCTCACCAACGTTCCGGGACAGGGCAACAGATACGCAGTATTTT.

The V call is TRBV6-2 or TRBV6-3, the J call TRBJ2-7, with 12 bases identical to TRBD1. The CDR3 runs to 16 residues. Germline CDR1 MNHEY, CDR2 SVGEGT. V dropped 2 bases and J dropped 5; count of bases not matched to a gene: 7. The CDR3 coding sequence is TGTGCCAGCAGTTACCCGCCCGGGACAGGGGGCCACGAGCAGTACTTC. The encoded protein is CASSYPPGTGGHEQYF.

This sequence joins TRBV9 and TRBJ2-2; D is uncertain. This CDR3 has 14 amino acids. Germline CDR1 is SGDLS and CDR2 is YYNGEE. Trimming pared 0 bases from V and 3 bases from J, leaving 6 bases between. CDR3 sequence: CASSVATYTGELFF. CDR3 in DNA: TGTGCCAGCAGCGTAGCCACTTACACCGGGGAGCTGTTTTTT.

The V call is TRBV10-3, the J call TRBJ1-1, with D uncertain. There are 13 residues in the CDR3. The V gene's germline CDR1 is ENHRY and CDR2 SYGVKD. V was pared by 6 bases and J by 0 bases, with 8 bases between. CDR3 sequence: CAIRKGMNTEAFF. DNA of the CDR3: TGTGCCATCAGGAAAGGGATGAACACTGAAGCTTTCTTT.

The chain has TRBV4-1 and TRBJ1-6; TRBD1 aligns across 8 bases. The V gene's germline CDR1 is MGHRA and CDR2 YSYEKL. The ends lost 1 base at V and 8 bases at J; junction bases unmatched: 4. CDR3 length equals 15 residues. DNA for the CDR3: TGCGCCAGCAGCCAAGTTGGACAGGGCTATTCACCCCTCCACTTT. It specifies CASSQVGQGYSPLHF.

The chain has TRBV3-1 (or the pseudogene TRBV3-2) and TRBJ2-3, with TRBD2 matching over 10 bases. V lost 0 bases to trimming and J lost 4 bases; unmatched junction nucleotides: 7. The CDR3 spans 17 residues. CDR1 and CDR2 from the germline V gene are LGHDT and YNNKEL (reference sequence). This CDR3 reads CASSQDISGRASDTQYF. The CDR3 nucleotides read TGTGCCAGCAGCCAAGACATAAGCGGGAGGGCATCAGATACGCAGTATTTT.

This clone was recorded only once. The V call is TRBV6-5, the J call TRBJ1-1, with TRBD1 matching over 8 bases. The CDR3 loop spans 14 amino acids. V gave up 10 bases and J gave up 8 bases; unmatched junction bases: 15. CDR1 MNHEY and CDR2 SVGAGI come from the germline V gene. The CDR3 region is CATALGLGTGEAFF. The CDR3 DNA reads TGTGCCACCGCACTGGGATTAGGGACAGGAGAAGCTTTCTTT.

The chain couples TRBV7-9 to TRBJ2-1, with D possibly matching TRBD2 (5 bases). V was trimmed by 3 bases and J by 4 bases, leaving 22 bases between them. CDR3 size: 18 residues. Germline values: CDR1 SEHNR, CDR2 FQNEAQ (reference sequence). For the CDR3, the DNA is TGTGCCAGCAGCTTGGGATACTCCCACGGGGATGGATACAATGAGCAGTTCTTC. Translation: CASSLGYSHGDGYNEQFF. The complete variable domain, with remaining parts taken from reference TRBV7-9 and TRBJ2-1, reads DTGVSQNPRHKITKRGQNVTFRCDPISEHNRLYWYRQTLGQGPEFLTYFQNEAQLEKSRLLSDRFSAERPKGSFSTLEIQRTEQGDSAMYLCASSLGYSHGDGYNEQFFGPGTRLTVL.

The chain combines TRBV7-8 with TRBJ2-7, with a possible D match to TRBD2 (6 bases). CDR1 is SGHVS, CDR2 FQNEAQ, per germline. V was shortened by 5 bases and J by 0 bases, with 14 bases between the two germline ends. This CDR3 comprises 15 residues. The CDR3 spells CASSTAGTPSYEQYF. Written as DNA, the CDR3 is TGTGCCAGCAGCACCGCGGGGACCCCCTCCTACGAGCAGTACTTC.

The chain joins TRBV5-1 to TRBJ1-6; TRBD1 matches at 9 bases. This CDR3 has 18 amino acids. Germline V gives CDR1 SGHRS, CDR2 YFSETQ. The trim removed 3 bases at V and 0 bases at J, leaving 7 bases unmatched. CDR3 in DNA: TGCGCCAGCAGCTCCGGGACAGGGACCCGCTCCTATAATTCACCCCTCCACTTT. It translates to CASSSGTGTRSYNSPLHF. The full variable domain, rest sourced from reference TRBV5-1 and TRBJ1-6, is KAGVTQTPRYLIKTRGQQVTLSCSPISGHRSVSWYQQTPGQGLQFLFEYFSETQRNKGNFPGRFSGRQFSNSRSEMNVSTLELGDSALYLCASSSGTGTRSYNSPLHFGNGTRLTVT.

The chain carries TRBV10-3 and TRBJ1-1, with a possible D match to TRBD1 (5 bases). CDR1 and CDR2 from the germline V gene are ENHRY and SYGVKD. Trimming shortened V by 6 bases and J by 7 bases, and 9 bases separated the two germline ends. This CDR3 region has 11 residues. The CDR3: CAISQGIEAFF. In DNA, the CDR3 is TGTGCCATCAGCCAGGGAATTGAAGCTTTCTTT.

J is TRBJ2-7 and V is TRBV11-3; D call uncertain. Between the trimmed V and J ends, which lost 5 bases and 4 bases, there was a span of 6 bases. This CDR3 spans 11 amino acids. Looked up from germline, CDR1 is SGHNT and CDR2 is YENEEA. For the CDR3, the DNA is TGTGCCAGCAGCCAGATGTACGAGCAGTACTTC. Protein: CASSQMYEQYF.

The J gene is TRBJ1-1, the V gene TRBV11-3, with no clear D. Trimming cost V 3 bases and J 2 bases, with 7 bases left between them. The germline CDR1 and CDR2 sequences are SGHNT and YENEEA. This CDR3 comprises 13 residues. The CDR3 protein is CASSFSSNTEAFF. The CDR3 nucleotides are TGTGCCAGCAGCTTCAGTAGCAACACTGAAGCTTTCTTT.

The chain recombines TRBV7-9 with TRBJ1-5; 9 positions agree with TRBD1. V shed 3 bases and J 0 bases; nucleotides not matched to a gene: 3. Per the germline V gene, CDR1 is SEHNR and CDR2 is FQNEAQ (reference sequence). There are 16 residues in the CDR3. CDR3 DNA: TGTGCCAGCAGCTTTGGACAGGGGTATAGCAATCAGCCCCAGCATTTT. Residues: CASSFGQGYSNQPQHF.